Following are 2 T cell receptor beta chains from one sample sequenced in a study of blood T cell repertoires in COVID-19. Sequencing used immunoSEQ multiplex PCR; TCRdb keeps in-frame clones, though not all of them. The profile covers 200,000 or so clones, with around 89% appearing a single time and under 4% taken by the ten largest. Sequencing was performed on PBMCs or T cells enriched from blood (not recorded which). Source of these receptors: a woman younger than 30 in a cohort exposed to, infected with or recovered from COVID-19 (not recorded which).

The chain links TRBV5-1 to TRBJ2-1, with TRBD2 matching over 15 bases. Unmatched junction bases numbered 9, after V lost 2 bases and J lost 6 bases. Germline CDR1 reads SGHRS; CDR2 reads YFSETQ. The CDR3 sequence is 18 residues long. CDR3 sequence reads: CASSLYGPGLAGGNEQFF. The DNA of the CDR3 is TGCGCCAGCAGCTTATACGGGCCGGGACTAGCGGGGGGCAATGAGCAGTTCTTC.

V usage is TRBV5-4 and J usage is TRBJ2-5, with 10 bases matching TRBD2. Trimming took 0 bases from V and 4 from J; bases not matched to a gene: 3. The CDR3 consists of 15 residues. Germline V lookup: CDR1 SGHNT, CDR2 YYREEE (reference sequence). The CDR3 loop reads CASSLDSSGGETQYF. The CDR3 DNA reads as TGTGCCAGCAGCTTGGACTCTAGCGGGGGAGAGACCCAGTACTTC. Full variable domain (rest looked up from reference TRBV5-4 and TRBJ2-5): ETGVTQSPTHLIKTRGQQVTLRCSSQSGHNTVSWYQQALGQGPQFIFQYYREEENGRGNFPPRFSGLQFPNYSSELNVNALELDDSALYLCASSLDSSGGETQYFGPGTRLLVL.